Each of the 28 T cell receptor beta chains below was sequenced from the same sample in a study of shared clonotypes between healthy human individuals. Sequencing was performed with immunoSEQ multiplex PCR; in TCRdb, only in-frame clones are kept and a portion is missing. The table shows 1.4 million or so clones, with 98% occurring only once. Input material: naive CD4+ T cells sorted from blood. Specified subset: CD45RA+ positively selected. The receptors derive from a man younger than 45 in good health.

This clone appeared a single time. The CDR3 sequence is CASSFTGGSSDTQYF. The CDR3 nucleotides are TGTGCCAGCAGCTTTACAGGAGGGTCGTCAGATACGCAGTATTTT. This chain joins TRBV7-2 and TRBJ2-3; D is perhaps TRBD2 (6 bases). The ends were cut back, 3 bases at V and 4 bases at J, with 14 bases in the middle. The germline V gene has CDR1 SGHTA and CDR2 FQGNSA. The length of the CDR3 is 15 residues. Filled out from reference TRBV7-2 and TRBJ2-3, the complete variable domain reads GAGVSQSPSNKVTEKGKDVELRCDPISGHTALYWYRQSLGQGLEFLIYFQGNSAPDKSGLPSDRFSAERTGGSVSTLTIQRTQQEDSAVYLCASSFTGGSSDTQYFGPGTRLTVL.

This chain links TRBV28 with TRBJ1-2; unclear D gene. The CDR3 length is 12 residues. CDR1 is MDHEN, CDR2 SYDVKM, per germline. The V end was cut by 4 bases, the J end by 5 bases, with 8 bases between. The CDR3 protein is CASSSTRYGYTF. In DNA, the CDR3 is TGTGCCAGCAGTTCCACCCGATATGGCTACACCTTC.

V gene TRBV5-1 combines with J gene TRBJ2-2; 11 bases line up with TRBD2. CDR3 length: 17 residues. Germline V gives CDR1 SGHRS, CDR2 YFSETQ. V gave up 3 bases and J gave up 7 bases; unmatched junction bases: 11. This chain's CDR3 is CASSSARGTSGNGELFF. The CDR3 DNA is TGCGCCAGCAGCTCGGCTAGAGGGACTAGCGGTAACGGGGAGCTGTTTTTT.

This chain connects TRBV5-1 to TRBJ2-7, with 7 positions matching TRBD1. J was trimmed by 3 bases and V by 3 bases; bases with no gene match: 9. Germline loops: CDR1 SGHRS, CDR2 YFSETQ. This CDR3 contains 15 residues. The CDR3 DNA reads as TGCGCCAGCAGCTACGGACAGGATCCGGGCTACGAGCAGTACTTC. Translated, it gives CASSYGQDPGYEQYF.

The chain employs TRBV18 and TRBJ1-4, with 9 bases lining up with TRBD1. After removal of 8 bases from V and 3 bases from J, the junction contained 7 bases not matched to a gene. The germline gives CDR1 KGHSH, CDR2 LQKENI. The CDR3 runs to 15 residues. CDR3: CASADRGPANEKLFF. For the CDR3, the DNA is TGTGCCAGCGCGGACAGGGGCCCAGCTAATGAAAAACTGTTTTTT.

The chain employs TRBV5-4 and TRBJ2-2; no definite D call. CDR1 SGHNT and CDR2 YYREEE come from the germline V gene (reference sequence). Between the trimmed V and J ends, which lost 1 base and 4 bases, there was a span of 5 bases. The CDR3 has 13 amino acids. CDR3 amino acids: CASSLPVTGELFF. In DNA, the CDR3 is TGTGCCAGCAGCTTGCCGGTCACCGGGGAGCTGTTTTTT.

The chain joins TRBV7-6 to TRBJ2-1; no definite D call. CDR3 length equals 14 residues. The V gene lost 5 bases and the J gene lost 3 bases, with 11 bases spanning the gap. CDR1 and CDR2 (germline): SGHVS, FNYEAQ. The CDR3: CASSDRPSYNEQFF. DNA for the CDR3: TGTGCCAGCAGCGACCGGCCTAGCTACAATGAGCAGTTCTTC.

The DNA for the CDR3 is TGTGCCAGCAGCTTAGACCCGGGACTAGCGTTTTACGAGACCCAGTACTTC. It codes for CASSLDPGLAFYETQYF. The chain employs TRBV11-2 and TRBJ2-5, with TRBD2 matching over 10 bases. The trim removed 0 bases at V and 5 bases at J, leaving 9 bases unmatched. Per the germline V gene, CDR1 is SGHAT and CDR2 is FQNNGV. The CDR3 covers 17 residues.

V usage is TRBV7-2 and J usage is TRBJ2-3; D remains unclear. This CDR3 is built from 14 residues. V was trimmed by 2 bases and J by 4 bases, leaving 10 bases between them. Germline V gene data show CDR1 as SGHTA and CDR2 as FQGNSA. The CDR3 DNA is TGTGCCAGCAGCTTATTACCTAGGCCAGATACGCAGTATTTT. This sequence encodes CASSLLPRPDTQYF.

This clone was seen only once. Other DNA sequences in this specimen translate into the identical CDR3. The CDR3 region has the DNA TGTGCCAGCAGCGTAACCAGCTCCTACAATGAGCAGTTCTTC. This encodes CASSVTSSYNEQFF. V gene TRBV9 combines with J gene TRBJ2-1; unclear D gene. Germline values: CDR1 SGDLS, CDR2 YYNGEE. V dropped 1 base and J dropped 0 bases, with 5 bases sitting between them. The CDR3 is made up of 14 amino acids.

The V call is TRBV7-8, the J call TRBJ1-2; a possible D gene is TRBD1 (5 bases). Germline CDR1 SGHVS, CDR2 FQNEAQ. CDR3 size: 15 residues. Trimming pared 5 bases from V and 5 bases from J, leaving 18 bases between. CDR3 DNA sequence: TGTGCCAGCAGCGTACTAGGGACCGTAGAATATGGCTACACCTTC. This sequence encodes CASSVLGTVEYGYTF.

The table lists this clone with a count of one. This rearrangement joins TRBV19 to TRBJ2-1; D possibly corresponds to TRBD2 (5 bases). Germline CDR1 and CDR2: LNHDA and SQIVND (reference sequence). V shed 5 bases and J shed 3 bases, with 11 bases lying between them. This CDR3 spans 14 amino acids. The CDR3 DNA reads TGTGCCAGTAGTTCATACCGGGACTACAATGAGCAGTTCTTC. Its translation is CASSSYRDYNEQFF.

This rearrangement joins TRBV5-4 to TRBJ2-7, with a weak D call TRBD1 (6 bases). Trimming cost V 4 bases and J 2 bases, with 16 bases left between them. The germline gives CDR1 SGHNT, CDR2 YYREEE (reference sequence). This CDR3 contains 15 residues. CDR3 amino acids: CASSDGRQDTYEQYF. The CDR3 nucleotides are TGTGCCAGCAGCGATGGACGACAGGACACCTACGAGCAGTACTTC. The whole variable domain, filled in from reference TRBV5-4 and TRBJ2-7, reads ETGVTQSPTHLIKTRGQQVTLRCSSQSGHNTVSWYQQALGQGPQFIFQYYREEENGRGNFPPRFSGLQFPNYSSELNVNALELDDSALYLCASSDGRQDTYEQYFGPGTRLTVT.

Remarks on this clone: This specimen includes other DNA sequences encoding the same CDR3. The CDR3 DNA follows: TGTGCCAGCAGTTTAGCGGGAACTTACAATGAGCAGTTCTTC. It yields the protein CASSLAGTYNEQFF. The chain combines TRBV28 with TRBJ2-1; D possibly corresponds to TRBD2 (6 bases). Looked up from germline, CDR1 is MDHEN and CDR2 is SYDVKM. The CDR3 loop spans 14 amino acids. V was pared by 2 bases and J by 4 bases, with 9 bases between.

J is TRBJ2-3 and V is TRBV4-1, with TRBD2 identical over 7 bases. The germline V gene encodes CDR1 MGHRA and CDR2 YSYEKL. CDR3 length: 16 residues. J was trimmed by 7 bases and V by 0 bases; bases with no gene match: 10. CDR3 protein: CASSQDPGLLSNTQYF. DNA of the CDR3: TGCGCCAGCAGCCAAGACCCGGGACTACTCAGTAATACGCAGTATTTT.

The chain is built from TRBV27 and TRBJ2-6, with D maybe TRBD1 (6 bases). The germline CDR1 and CDR2 sequences are MNHEY and SMNVEV (reference sequence). The CDR3 has 13 amino acids. The V end was cut by 5 bases, the J end by 10 bases, with 12 bases between. The DNA of the CDR3 is TGTGCCAGCAGTCGCCTTCAGGGGAACGTCCTGACTTTC. The encoded protein is CASSRLQGNVLTF.

The V and J genes are TRBV19 and TRBJ1-5; a weak D match, TRBD1 (6 bases). Trimming removed 10 bases at V and 0 bases at J, with 16 bases between. Germline V gene data show CDR1 as LNHDA and CDR2 as SQIVND (reference sequence). CDR3 length: 15 residues. The CDR3 nucleotides are TGTGCCACCCGGGACATCCCGACTAGCAATCAGCCCCAGCATTTT. It encodes CATRDIPTSNQPQHF.

The CDR3 is CASIPVAGGWNEQFF. The CDR3 DNA follows: TGCGCCAGCATTCCTGTAGCGGGAGGGTGGAATGAGCAGTTCTTC. The chain couples TRBV10-2 to TRBJ2-1; 11 nucleotides line up with TRBD2. Germline trimming cut 7 bases from V and 7 bases from J; bases unmatched to any gene: 9. Germline values: CDR1 WSHSY, CDR2 SAAADI. CDR3 length: 15 amino acids.

Regarding this clone: Other nucleotide sequences in the sample specify the same CDR3. CDR3 sequence: CASSLALGGGYNEQFF. The CDR3, as DNA: TGTGCCAGCAGCTTAGCGCTAGGAGGGGGATACAATGAGCAGTTCTTC. The genes are TRBV7-2 and TRBJ2-1; the D call may be TRBD1 or TRBD2 (6 bases each). V was shortened by 0 bases and J by 4 bases, with 13 bases between the two germline ends. The CDR3 totals 16 residues. From germline, CDR1 is SGHTA and CDR2 FQGNSA.

J is TRBJ2-7 and V is TRBV7-2, with D perhaps matching TRBD1 or TRBD2 (5 bases each). The CDR3 runs 15 residues. V gave up 2 bases and J gave up 2 bases, with 13 bases separating them. The germline gives CDR1 SGHTA, CDR2 FQGNSA. The CDR3 nucleotides are TGTGCCAGCAGCTTACCGGGGCTAATAACCTACGAGCAGTACTTC. It codes for CASSLPGLITYEQYF.

The V call is TRBV28, the J call TRBJ1-5; possibly TRBD1 for D (6 bases). V lost 5 bases, J lost 6 bases, and 20 bases lay in between. The length of the CDR3 is 16 residues. CDR1 and CDR2 from the germline V gene are MDHEN and SYDVKM. CDR3 nucleotide sequence: TGTGCCAGCAGTAGCCGGTTAGAGGGGGATGGTCAGCCCCAGCATTTT. This codes for CASSSRLEGDGQPQHF.

This chain connects TRBV28 to TRBJ2-7, with TRBD1 identical over 9 bases. The germline gives CDR1 MDHEN, CDR2 SYDVKM. This CDR3 has 16 amino acids. V was clipped by 7 bases and J by 2 bases; unmatched bases: 12. The CDR3 nucleotides read TGTGCCAGCACCACCTCGGGACAGGGCAACGCCTACGAGCAGTACTTC. It yields the protein CASTTSGQGNAYEQYF.

The genes are TRBV9 and TRBJ2-2; D gene ambiguous. The CDR3 length is 15 residues. Trimming cost V 4 bases and J 4 bases, with 14 bases left between them. CDR1 is SGDLS, CDR2 YYNGEE, per germline. The CDR3 spells CASSTRFSPTGELFF. The CDR3 DNA is TGTGCCAGCAGCACCAGGTTTAGCCCCACCGGGGAGCTGTTTTTT. Together with reference TRBV9 and TRBJ2-2, the CDR3 gives the full variable domain: DSGVTQTPKHLITATGQRVTLRCSPRSGDLSVYWYQQSLDQGLQFLIQYYNGEERAKGNILERFSAQQFPDLHSELNLSSLELGDSALYFCASSTRFSPTGELFFGEGSRLTVL.

The V gene is TRBV9, the J gene TRBJ2-7, with 8 bases identical to TRBD1. The CDR3 runs 17 residues. The germline CDR1 and CDR2 sequences are SGDLS and YYNGEE. After removal of 0 bases from V and 0 bases from J, the junction contained 8 bases not matched to a gene. The CDR3 bases are TGTGCCAGCAGCGTAGGGAGAGGGACAGGTAGCTCCTACGAGCAGTACTTC. Its translation is CASSVGRGTGSSYEQYF.

The gene calls are TRBV19 and TRBJ1-5, with a possible D match to TRBD1 (5 bases). The germline gives CDR1 LNHDA, CDR2 SQIVND (reference sequence). This CDR3 has 14 amino acids. Trimming pared 5 bases from V and 5 bases from J, leaving 13 bases between. DNA of the CDR3: TGTGCCAGTAGTTCCAGGACAATGCATCAGCCCCAGCATTTT. Residues: CASSSRTMHQPQHF. Looking up the rest from reference TRBV19 and TRBJ1-5 gives the full variable domain: DGGITQSPKYLFRKEGQNVTLSCEQNLNHDAMYWYRQDPGQGLRLIYYSQIVNDFQKGDIAEGYSVSREKKESFPLTVTSAQKNPTAFYLCASSSRTMHQPQHFGDGTRLSIL.

This clone occurred a few times. The chain has TRBV28 and TRBJ2-3, with a weak D call TRBD1 (6 bases). The CDR3 loop spans 12 amino acids. CDR1 MDHEN and CDR2 SYDVKM come from the germline V gene. Deletions cut 8 bases from V and 2 bases from J, with 8 bases between. For the CDR3, the DNA is TGTGCCAGCGGACAGACCACAGATACGCAGTATTTT. This gives the protein CASGQTTDTQYF.

The chain uses TRBV5-4 and TRBJ1-1, with D tentatively TRBD1 (5 bases). The V end lost 6 bases, the J end lost 1 base, and 19 bases lay between the germline ends. Germline-derived CDR1 and CDR2 are SGHNT and YYREEE (reference sequence). The CDR3 contains 16 residues. CDR3 coding DNA: TGTGCCAGCACCTCACCCCAGTGGGGGGGGAACACTGAAGCTTTCTTT. This encodes CASTSPQWGGNTEAFF.

Of note for this clone: Other nucleotide sequences from this sample produce the same CDR3. V gene TRBV6-6 combines with J gene TRBJ2-7; D is unclear. This CDR3 spans 11 amino acids. Germline V CDR1 and CDR2: MNHNY, SVGAGI (reference sequence). V shed 1 base and J shed 7 bases, with 5 bases lying between them. The CDR3 DNA is TGTGCCAGCAGTTACTTAGGGGAGCAGTACTTC. This translates into CASSYLGEQYF.